Described below is a single TCR beta chain sequence and its context. Germline V gene lookup returns CDR1 MNHEY and CDR2 SVGEGT. V lost 7 bases to trimming and J lost 7 bases, with 14 bases between them. This CDR3 has 14 residues. This specimen comes from a study of T cells after yellow fever vaccination. Turning to the study itself: Preparation of fractions with low cell numbers was performed using SMART-Seq v4 Ultra Low Input.

Via MiXCR, TCRdb re-called the 5' RACE reads, giving one row per CDR3 protein. The sample holds just under 85,000 distinct CDR3 sequences, more than 10% seen once. Study-level results: Overlap between CD4 and CD8 compartments was detected for a small share of clonotypes. The secondary T-cell response peaked on day 5, not day 15, but was weaker.

The gene calls are TRBV6-2 or TRBV6-3 and TRBJ1-6; unclear D gene. The sequence was collected from a man between 18 and 29 years old who received the YFV17D yellow fever vaccine. The sequenced sample was CD8+ T cells not binding an NS4B(214-222) dextramer, sorted from PBMCs, obtained 20 to 25 days after the first yellow fever vaccination. In DNA, the CDR3 is TGTGCCAGCACCCCTGATGTGGGGAATTCACCCCTCCACTTT. This translates into CASTPDVGNSPLHF.